These T cell receptor beta chains were read from a single sample in a study of identical twins. TCRdb processed the 5' RACE reads anew with MiXCR; each CDR3 protein has one entry. The table shows roughly 710,000 distinct CDR3 sequences, with 6.1% occurring only once. Sequencing was performed on naive T cells sorted from blood. These TCRs come from a man between 18 and 35 years old in good health. Each CDR3 is given with its conserved first and last residue. The order of the fields is D gene, clone size, V gene, J gene, CDR3 DNA, CDR3 protein. A D gene is named only where the DNA matches it firmly. Size is omitted from some rows. Given values are once, few, many or a class for expanded clones.

d_gene: TRBD2; abundance: many; v_gene: TRBV6-2/TRBV6-3; j_gene: TRBJ2-7; CDR3nt: TGTGCCAGCAGTCCCACTAGCGGCGCATTTGGGGAGCAGTACTTC; CDR3aa: CASSPTSGAFGEQYF
d_gene: -; abundance: -; v_gene: TRBV7-9; j_gene: TRBJ2-1; CDR3nt: TGTGCCAGCAGCTTAGGAAATGACTACAATGAGCAGTTCTTC; CDR3aa: CASSLGNDYNEQFF
d_gene: -; abundance: many; v_gene: TRBV7-8; j_gene: TRBJ2-1; CDR3nt: TGTGCCAGCAGATCGGGACTCGCTGAGGGGGAGCAGTTCTTC; CDR3aa: CASRSGLAEGEQFF
d_gene: -; abundance: few; v_gene: TRBV6-2/TRBV6-3; j_gene: TRBJ2-5; CDR3nt: TGTGCCAGCAGGATAACTAGTGAAGAGACCCAGTACTTC; CDR3aa: CASRITSEETQYF
d_gene: -; abundance: few; v_gene: TRBV14; j_gene: TRBJ2-5; CDR3nt: TGTGCCAGCAGCCAAGAGAAAGTCGTGGCAGAAGAAGAGACCCAGTACTTC; CDR3aa: CASSQEKVVAEEETQYF
d_gene: TRBD2; abundance: few; v_gene: TRBV4-3; j_gene: TRBJ2-5; CDR3nt: TGCGCCAGCAGCCAAGATGGAGCGGGGCAACAAGAGACCCAGTACTTC; CDR3aa: CASSQDGAGQQETQYF
d_gene: TRBD1; abundance: many; v_gene: TRBV12-3/TRBV12-4; j_gene: TRBJ2-2; CDR3nt: TGTGCCAGCAACCCCCGGGACAGAAACACCGGGGAGCTGTTTTTT; CDR3aa: CASNPRDRNTGELFF
d_gene: TRBD1; abundance: -; v_gene: TRBV6-1; j_gene: TRBJ2-3; CDR3nt: TGTGCCAGCAGTGAAAGATTCTTGGACAGGGGTGCAGATACGCAGTATTTT; CDR3aa: CASSERFLDRGADTQYF
d_gene: -; abundance: many; v_gene: TRBV9; j_gene: TRBJ1-2; CDR3nt: TGTGCCAGCAGCGAATCGGACGTCTTCTATGGCTACACCTTC; CDR3aa: CASSESDVFYGYTF
d_gene: -; abundance: -; v_gene: TRBV4-2; j_gene: TRBJ2-3; CDR3nt: TGTGCCAGCAGCCAAGAAGACTGGGATACGCAGTATTTT; CDR3aa: CASSQEDWDTQYF
d_gene: -; abundance: -; v_gene: TRBV6-5; j_gene: TRBJ1-1; CDR3nt: TGTGCCAGCAGTTACGGCTCGGTGGACTCTGAAGCTTTCTTT; CDR3aa: CASSYGSVDSEAFF
d_gene: -; abundance: many; v_gene: TRBV11-2; j_gene: TRBJ2-3; CDR3nt: TGTGCCAGCAGCTTCCAGACAGGTTTTGATACGCAGTATTTT; CDR3aa: CASSFQTGFDTQYF
d_gene: TRBD2; abundance: many; v_gene: TRBV20-1; j_gene: TRBJ2-1; CDR3nt: TGCAGTGCTAGCCGGGAGGGAAATGAGCAGTTCTTC; CDR3aa: CSASREGNEQFF
d_gene: -; abundance: many; v_gene: TRBV7-3; j_gene: TRBJ1-3; CDR3nt: TGTGCCAGCAGCTTAAGTGGTGGATTTGGAAACACCATATATTTT; CDR3aa: CASSLSGGFGNTIYF
d_gene: -; abundance: many; v_gene: TRBV5-1; j_gene: TRBJ2-2; CDR3nt: TGCGCCAGCAGCTCACAGGGCTTACGCGTGGCCGGGGAGCTGTTTTTT; CDR3aa: CASSSQGLRVAGELFF
d_gene: -; abundance: many; v_gene: TRBV28; j_gene: TRBJ2-7; CDR3nt: TGTGCCAGCAGGAATATGTACGAGCAGTACTTC; CDR3aa: CASRNMYEQYF
d_gene: -; abundance: many; v_gene: TRBV29-1; j_gene: TRBJ1-5; CDR3nt: TGCAGCGTCACCGTAGCGTCTAATCAGCCCCAGCATTTT; CDR3aa: CSVTVASNQPQHF
d_gene: TRBD1; abundance: many; v_gene: TRBV6-1; j_gene: TRBJ1-5; CDR3nt: TGTGCCAGCAGCCGGACAGGGCTGGATCAGCCCCAGCATTTT; CDR3aa: CASSRTGLDQPQHF
d_gene: -; abundance: few; v_gene: TRBV19; j_gene: TRBJ1-2; CDR3nt: TGTGCCAGTAGTATCTCGGGGAACTATGGCTACACCTTC; CDR3aa: CASSISGNYGYTF
d_gene: -; abundance: many; v_gene: TRBV29-1; j_gene: TRBJ1-1; CDR3nt: TGCAGCGTTGAAGAGGTGTTCGGGGGCACTGAAGCTTTCTTT; CDR3aa: CSVEEVFGGTEAFF
d_gene: -; abundance: few; v_gene: TRBV4-3; j_gene: TRBJ2-1; CDR3nt: TGCGCCAGCAGCCGTTCCTTGGGCAGGGCCTACAATGAGCAGTTCTTC; CDR3aa: CASSRSLGRAYNEQFF
d_gene: -; abundance: many; v_gene: TRBV7-6; j_gene: TRBJ1-3; CDR3nt: TGTGCCAGCAGCTTAGGATCCCCCGGCGGTAACTCTGGAAACACCATATATTTT; CDR3aa: CASSLGSPGGNSGNTIYF
d_gene: -; abundance: many; v_gene: TRBV6-1; j_gene: TRBJ2-1; CDR3nt: TGTGCCAGCAGCCGAACCCAGGGATACAATGAGCAGTTCTTC; CDR3aa: CASSRTQGYNEQFF
d_gene: TRBD2; abundance: -; v_gene: TRBV19; j_gene: TRBJ2-7; CDR3nt: TGTGCCAGTAGTCCCTGGACGGGAGCGGGAGAGCAGTACTTC; CDR3aa: CASSPWTGAGEQYF
d_gene: TRBD2; abundance: -; v_gene: TRBV6-5; j_gene: TRBJ2-5; CDR3nt: TGTGCCAGCAGTTACGCCCGGCTAGCGGGAAGAAAGACCCAGTACTTC; CDR3aa: CASSYARLAGRKTQYF